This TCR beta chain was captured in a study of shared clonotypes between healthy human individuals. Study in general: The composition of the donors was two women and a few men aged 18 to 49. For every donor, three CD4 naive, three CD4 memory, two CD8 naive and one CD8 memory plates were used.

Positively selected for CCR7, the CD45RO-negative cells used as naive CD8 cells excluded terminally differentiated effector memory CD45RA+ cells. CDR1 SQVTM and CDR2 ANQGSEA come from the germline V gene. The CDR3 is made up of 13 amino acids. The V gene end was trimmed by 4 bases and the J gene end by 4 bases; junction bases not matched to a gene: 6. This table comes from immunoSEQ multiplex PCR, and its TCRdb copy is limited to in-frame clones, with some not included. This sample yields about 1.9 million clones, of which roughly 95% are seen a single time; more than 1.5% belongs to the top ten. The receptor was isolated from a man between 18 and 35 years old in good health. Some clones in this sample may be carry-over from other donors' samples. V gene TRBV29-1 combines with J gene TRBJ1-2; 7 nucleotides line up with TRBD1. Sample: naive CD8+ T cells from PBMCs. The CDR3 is CSVGTGEGYGYTF. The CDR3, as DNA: TGCAGCGTTGGGACAGGTGAAGGCTATGGCTACACCTTC.